The 19 T cell receptor beta chains given below trace back to one sample, sequenced in a study of T cells after posttransplantation cyclophosphamide. Produced via immunoSEQ multiplex PCR; TCRdb's table is partial and in-frame only. The sample has 3,200 or so clones, none seen only once; the top ten hold more than 10%. Cyclophosphamide on days +3 and +4 followed busulfan-fludarabine conditioning and a marrow graft. Sequencing used PBMCs, obtained after allogeneic stem cell transplant with posttransplant cyclophosphamide. The receptors here all came from a female patient in her 60s who received an allogeneic stem cell transplant from a related donor and was CMV-positive. Some of these T cells may belong to the graft donor.

This clone occurred many times. This sequence joins TRBV6-5 and TRBJ2-7, with 7 nucleotides matching TRBD2. The V and J ends lost 2 bases and 2 bases, in that order; junction bases with no gene match: 3. This CDR3 has 14 residues. CDR1 MNHEY and CDR2 SVGAGI come from the germline V gene. In DNA form, the CDR3 reads TGTGCCAGCAGTTACCGAGGGACTACCTACGAGCAGTACTTC. Protein sequence: CASSYRGTTYEQYF.

This clone was seen more than once but under ten times. V usage is TRBV25-1 and J usage is TRBJ1-1, with D possibly TRBD1 on 6 matching bases. This CDR3 spans 12 amino acids. V was cut by 3 bases and J by 10 bases, with 12 bases left in between. Per the germline V gene, CDR1 is MGHDK and CDR2 is SYGVNS. Here the CDR3 DNA reads TGTGCCAGCAGTGACGGTGGACAGACAGCTTTCTTT. Protein product: CASSDGGQTAFF.

This clone was observed a handful of times. The V and J genes are TRBV15 and TRBJ2-1, with a tentative D call TRBD2 (6 bases). Germline CDR1 is LNHNV and CDR2 is YYDKDF (reference sequence). V dropped 0 bases and J dropped 0 bases, with 9 bases sitting between them. The CDR3 is made up of 16 amino acids. In DNA, the CDR3 is TGTGCCACCAGCAGAGACTTTAGCGGCTCCTACAATGAGCAGTTCTTC. Protein: CATSRDFSGSYNEQFF.

The table lists this clone with many counts. This sequence joins TRBV12-3 or TRBV12-4 and TRBJ1-1; 7 bases match TRBD1. This CDR3 region has 13 residues. V shed 6 bases, J shed 5 bases, and the junction held 6 bases outside the gene matches. The CDR3 reads CASSLDRWTEAFF. Here the CDR3 DNA reads TGTGCCAGCAGCCTGGACAGGTGGACTGAAGCTTTCTTT.

This clone was observed many times. The chain carries TRBV7-2 and TRBJ1-2; 12 nucleotides match TRBD1. The V gene end was trimmed by 6 bases and the J gene end by 7 bases; junction bases not matched to a gene: 3. Germline V gives CDR1 SGHTA, CDR2 FQGNSA. The CDR3 contains 13 residues. CDR3 sequence: CASRGQGAGGYTF. The CDR3 nucleotides read TGTGCCAGCAGGGGACAGGGGGCCGGTGGCTACACCTTC.

This clone was picked up many times. The chain combines TRBV28 with TRBJ1-3; no clear D gene. Trimming pared 6 bases from V and 0 bases from J, leaving 6 bases between. Germline V gene data show CDR1 as MDHEN and CDR2 as SYDVKM. This CDR3 is built from 13 residues. CDR3 coding DNA: TGTGCCAGCAGCCGTTACTCTGGAAACACCATATATTTT. Translating gives CASSRYSGNTIYF.

The sample holds a few counts of this clone. The genes are TRBV18 and TRBJ2-4; D possibly corresponds to TRBD1 (5 bases). The germline CDR1 and CDR2 sequences are KGHSH and LQKENI. This CDR3 has 14 amino acids. The ends were cut back, 2 bases at V and 8 bases at J, with 13 bases in the middle. CDR3 sequence: CASSPMGLPDIQYF. CDR3 nucleotide sequence: TGTGCCAGCTCACCAATGGGGCTCCCAGACATTCAGTACTTC.

This clone came up many times. In DNA, the CDR3 is TGCGCCAGCAGCTCACAAGAGACCCAGTACTTC. It yields the protein CASSSQETQYF. The V gene is TRBV5-1, the J gene TRBJ2-5, with D uncertain. The V gene lost 3 bases and the J gene lost 2 bases, with 2 bases spanning the gap. The CDR3 covers 11 residues. CDR1 and CDR2 (germline): SGHRS, YFSETQ.

This clone has at least ten counts. This chain uses TRBV7-3 with TRBJ2-3; 9 bases fit TRBD2. The germline gives CDR1 SGHTA, CDR2 FQGTGA. The ends lost 5 bases at V and 1 base at J; junction bases unmatched: 22. The CDR3 is 21 amino acids. The CDR3 loop reads CASSLRGSGRNSPSGTDTQYF. The CDR3 nucleotides are TGTGCCAGCAGCCTTCGAGGGAGCGGGAGGAATTCTCCTTCGGGCACAGATACGCAGTATTTT.

This clone was observed at least ten times. The V call is TRBV2, the J call TRBJ2-1, with D maybe TRBD2 (6 bases). CDR3 length: 15 amino acids. Germline CDR1 is SNHLY and CDR2 is FYNNEI. V lost 5 bases, J lost 2 bases, and 13 bases lay in between. As DNA, the CDR3 is TGTGCCAGCAGTCTCGGGACTTCCACCTACAATGAGCAGTTCTTC. Translated, it gives CASSLGTSTYNEQFF.

This clone was seen repeatedly, ten times or more. The V call is TRBV18, the J call TRBJ1-5; a weak D match, TRBD1 (6 bases). The CDR3 has 14 residues. The V gene's germline CDR1 is KGHSH and CDR2 LQKENI. V was trimmed by 3 bases and J by 5 bases, leaving 11 bases between them. CDR3 bases: TGTGCCAGCTCACCGGGGGCCCCCGATCAGCCCCAGCATTTT. As protein: CASSPGAPDQPQHF.

The sample holds many counts of this clone. In DNA, the CDR3 is TGTGCCAGCAGCGCGGAACGTGACGCTTTCTTT. The encoded protein is CASSAERDAFF. V and J are TRBV6-2 or TRBV6-3 and TRBJ1-1, with D uncertain. Germline-derived CDR1 and CDR2 are MNHEY and SVGEGT. There are 11 residues in the CDR3. Trimming removed 6 bases from V and 11 bases from J, with 13 bases in between.

This clone was detected ten times or more. The rearrangement uses TRBV18 and TRBJ1-2; D is unresolved. Between the trimmed V and J ends, which lost 0 bases and 2 bases, there was a span of 7 bases. The germline V gene encodes CDR1 KGHSH and CDR2 LQKENI. CDR3 size: 14 residues. The CDR3 DNA is TGTGCCAGCTCACCACCCGCGATCAACTATGGCTACACCTTC. Protein product: CASSPPAINYGYTF.

The table lists this clone with many counts. The chain joins TRBV6-2 or TRBV6-3 to TRBJ1-2; tentative D call: TRBD1 (5 bases). Germline V lookup: CDR1 MNHEY, CDR2 SVGEGT. This CDR3 spans 15 amino acids. V was pared by 0 bases and J by 3 bases, with 11 bases between. DNA of the CDR3: TGTGCCAGCAGTTACTCGACAGAGGATTACTATGGCTACACCTTC. It encodes CASSYSTEDYYGYTF.

This clone was counted many times. The chain links TRBV2 to TRBJ2-5; the match to TRBD1 covers 10 bases. J lost 5 bases, V lost 2 bases, and 8 bases had no gene match. Per germline, CDR1 SNHLY and CDR2 FYNNEI. The CDR3 contains 16 residues. The CDR3 DNA is TGTGCCAGCAGTGAACGGCGACAGGGGGCCTGGGAGACCCAGTACTTC. This encodes CASSERRQGAWETQYF.

The chain uses TRBV7-2 and TRBJ2-3, with D possibly TRBD2 on 5 matching bases. CDR3 size: 15 residues. Per the germline V gene, CDR1 is SGHTA and CDR2 is FQGNSA. The V gene lost 8 bases and the J gene lost 1 base, with 16 bases spanning the gap. The CDR3 region has the DNA TGTGCCAGCGGCCTGAGGGCGGGCGGCACAGATACGCAGTATTTT. Encoded protein: CASGLRAGGTDTQYF.

This clone was observed many times. The rearrangement links TRBV7-2 to TRBJ2-1; 8 nucleotides agree with TRBD2. The CDR3 has 18 amino acids. Germline CDR1 and CDR2: SGHTA and FQGNSA. The J segment lost 4 bases and the V segment lost 1 base, leaving 12 bases of the junction unmatched. CDR3 residues: CASSLGGKRGGLYNEQFF. In nucleotides, the CDR3 is TGTGCCAGCAGCTTAGGGGGAAAACGGGGGGGCTTGTACAATGAGCAGTTCTTC.

This clone was observed a handful of times. The chain links TRBV11-2 to TRBJ2-5; D is uncertain. Trimming took off 3 bases at V and 7 bases at J, with 6 bases between the two ends. Germline loops: CDR1 SGHAT, CDR2 FQNNGV. CDR3 length: 11 residues. CDR3 DNA sequence: TGTGCCAGCAGCTTTTCTGTGACCCAGTACTTC. Protein: CASSFSVTQYF.

V usage is TRBV29-1 and J usage is TRBJ2-7, with TRBD2 matching 8 bases. This CDR3 is 15 amino acids long. Germline loops: CDR1 SQVTM, CDR2 ANQGSEA. V was clipped by 4 bases and J by 0 bases; unmatched bases: 8. In nucleotides, the CDR3 is TGCAGCGTTGTAAGCGGGGGCCATAGCTCCTACGAGCAGTACTTC. Protein sequence: CSVVSGGHSSYEQYF.